This T cell receptor beta chain was captured in a study of spatial heterogeneity in lung cancer. Study at large: Samples came from some 73 TRACERx patients with untreated early-stage lung cancer.

Time point denoted: blood at routine non-recurrence follow-up after resection. Whole RNA came from tumor, nontumor lung or frozen PBMC and was sequenced without being sorted. TCRdb re-derived calls from the 5' RACE reads in MiXCR, one entry per CDR3 protein. This table has more than 15,000 distinct CDR3 sequences, more than 8.5% appearing once. This clonotype was counted between two and nine times. V gave up 5 bases and J gave up 2 bases, with 13 bases separating them. CDR3 length: 14 residues. The germline gives CDR1 GTSNPN, CDR2 SVGIG (reference sequence). The rearrangement links TRBV30 to TRBJ1-5; TRBD1 might be the D (5 bases). The sequence derives from a female donor with early-stage non-small cell lung cancer. The sequencing used PBMCs, collected at follow-up. The CDR3 sequence: CAWEARGGNQPQHF. The CDR3 region has the DNA TGTGCCTGGGAGGCAAGGGGCGGCAATCAGCCCCAGCATTTT.